There are many counts of the clone carrying this T cell receptor beta chain. Its antigen is as yet unknown. This entry is derived from a study of T cells after yellow fever vaccination. The authors made TCR cDNA by 5'RACE template switching, adding a universal primer site and UMIs. TCRdb passed the 5' RACE reads through MiXCR, listing each CDR3 protein once. This table has about 310,000 distinct CDR3 sequences, less than 4.5% appearing once. Broader study findings: Subsequent to the booster, the majority of primary-vaccination clones reappeared (around 95% CD4, 88% CD8).

The V end lost 5 bases, the J end lost 8 bases, and 22 bases lay between the germline ends. CDR1 and CDR2 from the germline V gene are SGHAT and FQDESV (reference sequence). The CDR3 has 16 residues. The sequence was collected from a man aged 18 to 30 who received the YFV17D yellow fever vaccine. Sequenced here: PBMCs, sampled on the day of the yellow fever booster vaccination. This sequence joins TRBV11-1 and TRBJ2-1; D tentatively reads TRBD1 or TRBD2 (5 bases each). The CDR3 sequence is CASSVLGRPEDHEQFF. As DNA, the CDR3 is TGTGCCAGCAGCGTCCTGGGACGCCCGGAGGACCATGAGCAGTTCTTC.